This T cell receptor beta chain is from a study of cytotoxic CD8 clonotypes in ibrutinib-treated CLL. On the study more broadly: Patients attained some 25 partial and 2 complete responses; at median around 67 months, around 14 remained remitted while about twelve progressed.

Produced via immunoSEQ multiplex PCR; TCRdb's table is partial and in-frame only. The sample includes 200,000 to 250,000 clones, more than 75% of them seen just once. In germline, CDR1 is MGHRA, CDR2 YSYEKL. V shed 2 bases and J 6 bases; nucleotides not matched to a gene: 8. The CDR3 has 17 residues. This clonotype was obtained from a human donor with chronic lymphocytic leukemia. This chain uses TRBV4-1 with TRBJ2-1; 12 nucleotides line up with TRBD2. The sample consisted of PBMCs, taken after 12 months of ibrutinib treatment. This CDR3 reads CASSQSTLAGGPNEQFF. CDR3 in DNA: TGCGCCAGCAGCCAATCCACTCTAGCGGGGGGGCCCAATGAGCAGTTCTTC.